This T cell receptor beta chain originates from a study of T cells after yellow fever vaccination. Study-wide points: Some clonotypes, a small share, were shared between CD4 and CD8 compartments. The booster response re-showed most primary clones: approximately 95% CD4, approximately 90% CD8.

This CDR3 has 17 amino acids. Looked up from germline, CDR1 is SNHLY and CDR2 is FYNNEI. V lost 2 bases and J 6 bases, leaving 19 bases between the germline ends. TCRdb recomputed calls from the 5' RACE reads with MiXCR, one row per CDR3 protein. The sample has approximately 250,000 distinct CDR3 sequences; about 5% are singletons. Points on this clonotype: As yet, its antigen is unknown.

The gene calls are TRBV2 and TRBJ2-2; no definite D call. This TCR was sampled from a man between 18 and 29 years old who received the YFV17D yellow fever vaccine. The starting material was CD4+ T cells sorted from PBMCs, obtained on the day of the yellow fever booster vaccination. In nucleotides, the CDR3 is TGTGCCAGCAGTGAATTCCGGAACACTCAAGTGGCCGGGGAGCTGTTTTTT. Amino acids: CASSEFRNTQVAGELFF.